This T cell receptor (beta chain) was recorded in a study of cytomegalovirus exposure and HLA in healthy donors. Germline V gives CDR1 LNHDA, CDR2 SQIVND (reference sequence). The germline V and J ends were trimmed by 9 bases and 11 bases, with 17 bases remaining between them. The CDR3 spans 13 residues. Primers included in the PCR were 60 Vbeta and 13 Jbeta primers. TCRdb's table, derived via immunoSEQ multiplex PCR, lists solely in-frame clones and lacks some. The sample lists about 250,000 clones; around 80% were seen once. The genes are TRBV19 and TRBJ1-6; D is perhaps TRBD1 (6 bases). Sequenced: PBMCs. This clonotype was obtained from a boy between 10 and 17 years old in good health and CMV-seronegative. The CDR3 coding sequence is TGTGCCAGCCGTCCGGACAGCACGACACCCCTCCACTTT. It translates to CASRPDSTTPLHF.